This T cell receptor beta chain stems from a study of blood T cell repertoires in COVID-19. Study-wide background: The study drew acute and convalescent COVID-19 samples from the United States, Italy and Spain. T cells, B-cell-depleted T cells, or PBMCs provided the cDNA or gDNA that served as material.

The CDR3 has 16 amino acids. Authors' processing steps: Reference gene primers were amplified, and this amplification served to estimate nucleated cell counts. The protocol was immunoSEQ multiplex PCR, while the TCRdb copy is restricted to in-frame clones and leaves out a portion. The DNA gave D and trimming, while V, J and clone size come from that table. The sample shows roughly 120,000 clones, approximately 85% of them seen only once. This TCR came from a man in his forties or fifties with acute or convalescent COVID-19. The chain employs TRBV21-1 and TRBJ2-7; whether TRBD1, the table's D call, matches the DNA was not checked. TRBV21-1 is a listed pseudogene. Sequencing was carried out using peripheral blood. CDR3 DNA: TGTGCCAGCAGCAAAGGAAAAGGACAGGGGGCTGTCGAGCAGTACTTC. Its translation: CASSKGKGQGAVEQYF.